The present T cell receptor (beta chain) was sequenced within a study of blood T cell repertoires in COVID-19. Study overall: From the United States, Italy and Spain came samples of acute and convalescent COVID-19.

Germline CDR1 is SGHDT and CDR2 is YYEEEE. J was trimmed by 10 bases and V by 2 bases; bases with no gene match: 4. This CDR3 region has 15 residues. Per the study methods: How many nucleated cells were present was estimated from reference gene primer amplification. TCRdb's copy holds only in-frame clones and misses some; the assay was immunoSEQ multiplex PCR. D and trimming were read from the DNA, whereas the V and J calls and clone size are those reported in that table. Of 80,000 to 100,000 clones in the sample, over 70% were seen once. The rearrangement joins TRBV5-6 to TRBJ1-6, with TRBD1 identical over 12 bases. Material for sequencing was peripheral blood. This sequence originates from a man in his sixties with acute or convalescent COVID-19. Written as DNA, the CDR3 is TGTGCCAGCAGCTTAGGGACAGGGGGCAGCTCACCCCTCCACTTT. Protein sequence: CASSLGTGGSSPLHF.